These T cell receptor beta chains were read from a single sample in a study of cytomegalovirus exposure and HLA in healthy donors. Libraries were prepared by immunoSEQ multiplex PCR; TCRdb keeps only in-frame clonotypes and omits some of them. The sample lists 110,000 to 150,000 clones; about three quarters were seen once. The sequenced sample consisted of PBMCs. These receptors were taken from a male donor in good health and CMV-seronegative. The CDR3 runs from the conserved cysteine through the conserved F or W. A D gene is named only where the DNA matches it firmly. Rows may omit the clone size; those that give it use once, few, many or a size class.

CDR3aa,CDR3nt,abundance,j_gene,v_gene,d_gene
CASSLAGSTDTQYF,TGTGCCAGCAGCTTAGCGGGCTCCACAGATACGCAGTATTTT,.,TRBJ2-3,TRBV7-9,.
CASSLAQGNNYGYTF,TGTGCCAGCAGCTTGGCGCAGGGGAATAACTATGGCTACACCTTC,few,TRBJ1-2,TRBV5-4,.
CASSSDRAYEQYF,TGCGCCAGCAGCTCCGACAGGGCTTACGAGCAGTACTTC,few,TRBJ2-7,TRBV5-1,TRBD1
CASSPGVRTGNEQFF,TGCGCCAGCAGTCCAGGGGTACGGACGGGCAATGAGCAGTTCTTC,few,TRBJ2-1,TRBV5-1,.
CASSRGAGDTQYF,TGTGCCAGCAGCCGCGGCGCGGGGGATACGCAGTATTTT,.,TRBJ2-3,TRBV5-6,.
CASSQVGRGLRTEAFF,TGTGCCAGCAGCCAAGTGGGCAGGGGGCTGAGAACTGAAGCTTTCTTT,.,TRBJ1-1,TRBV4-2,TRBD1
CAVSEVSGGYTDTQYF,TGTGCCGTCAGTGAGGTTAGCGGGGGGTACACAGATACGCAGTATTTT,.,TRBJ2-3,TRBV10-3,TRBD2
CASSQDRLSGGNVDTQYF,TGTGCCAGCAGCCAAGATCGGCTTAGCGGGGGAAATGTAGATACGCAGTATTTT,.,TRBJ2-3,TRBV14,TRBD2
CASTQGQGGFGNTIYF,TGCGCCAGCACGCAGGGACAGGGAGGATTTGGAAACACCATATATTTT,once,TRBJ1-3,TRBV5-1,TRBD1
CASSEALRTEAFF,TGTGCCAGCAGTGAAGCGCTTCGGACTGAAGCTTTCTTT,once,TRBJ1-1,TRBV2,.
CASSIGGLVGGHTGELFF,TGTGCCAGTAGTATAGGTGGGTTGGTAGGCGGTCACACCGGGGAGCTGTTTTTT,.,TRBJ2-2,TRBV19,.
CASSYGQGNTGELFF,TGTGCCAGCAGTTACGGGCAGGGGAACACCGGGGAGCTGTTTTTT,.,TRBJ2-2,TRBV6-6,.
CASSPQRGGRNEQYF,TGTGCCAGCTCACCACAGCGGGGGGGCAGAAACGAGCAGTACTTC,.,TRBJ2-7,TRBV18,TRBD2
CAWSRWTRIASRGYEQYF,TGTGCCTGGAGCCGATGGACAAGGATCGCGTCTAGGGGATACGAGCAGTACTTC,.,TRBJ2-7,TRBV30,.
CASSVTTEFQETQYF,TGTGCCAGCAGCGTCACCACAGAGTTCCAAGAGACCCAGTACTTC,.,TRBJ2-5,TRBV2,.
CASSVGTGGRSTDTQYF,TGTGCCAGCAGCGTAGGAACAGGGGGCCGGAGCACAGATACGCAGTATTTT,.,TRBJ2-3,TRBV9,TRBD1
CAWSPGQGAVEQYF,TGTGCCTGGAGTCCGGGACAGGGGGCGGTCGAGCAGTACTTC,.,TRBJ2-7,TRBV30,TRBD1
CASSLKLANGANVLTF,TGTGCCAGCAGTTTAAAGCTAGCGAACGGGGCCAACGTCCTGACTTTC,.,TRBJ2-6,TRBV27,.
CASSSDRGPGYGYTF,TGTGCCAGCAGCTCCGATCGCGGCCCAGGGTATGGCTACACCTTC,.,TRBJ1-2,TRBV7-6,.
CASSSGNQVGLNTGELFF,TGCGCCAGCAGCTCTGGAAACCAGGTCGGCCTGAACACCGGGGAGCTGTTTTTT,.,TRBJ2-2,TRBV5-1,.
CASSRRLSGYTF,TGTGCCAGCAGCCGTCGGTTGAGCGGCTACACCTTC,.,TRBJ1-2,TRBV11-2,.
CASSPPPGWRQDKNTEAFF,TGTGCCAGCTCACCACCCCCGGGGTGGCGGCAAGACAAGAACACTGAAGCTTTCTTT,once,TRBJ1-1,TRBV18,.
CASSQGFSRGTGVYQETQYF,TGCGCCAGCAGCCAAGGATTCTCAAGGGGGACAGGGGTGTACCAAGAGACCCAGTACTTC,.,TRBJ2-5,TRBV4-3,TRBD1
CAWTQNLSDRETPNTEAFF,TGTGCCTGGACCCAAAACCTCTCGGACAGGGAAACACCGAACACTGAAGCTTTCTTT,.,TRBJ1-1,TRBV30,TRBD1
CASSANRDFTDTQYF,TGTGCCAGCAGCGCTAACCGGGACTTCACAGATACGCAGTATTTT,.,TRBJ2-3,TRBV5-5,.
CASSRTGGNTGELFF,TGCGCCAGCTCACGAACAGGGGGCAACACCGGGGAGCTGTTTTTT,.,TRBJ2-2,TRBV4-1,TRBD1
CASSYGGAWNTGELFF,TGTGCCAGCAGTTACGGGGGGGCCTGGAACACCGGGGAGCTGTTTTTT,.,TRBJ2-2,TRBV6-5,.
CASSPGQVVLEQYF,TGTGCCAGCAGCCCAGGACAGGTAGTCCTCGAGCAGTACTTC,.,TRBJ2-7,TRBV7-2,TRBD1
CASSSVQGSYEQYF,TGTGCCAGCAGTTCGGTGCAGGGTAGCTACGAGCAGTACTTC,.,TRBJ2-7,TRBV6-5,.
CASSSTGNAFF,TGTGCCAGCAGTTCGACAGGGAACGCTTTCTTT,few,TRBJ1-1,TRBV6-5,TRBD1
CSSSHPPHGTGGYEQYF,TGTTCCAGCAGCCATCCCCCCCACGGGACAGGGGGGTACGAGCAGTACTTC,.,TRBJ2-7,TRBV7-9,TRBD1
CASRGSGGEQFF,TGTGCCAGCCGCGGCAGCGGGGGTGAGCAGTTCTTC,.,TRBJ2-1,TRBV6-1,TRBD2